The clone carrying this T cell receptor (beta chain) has a handful of counts. What it recognizes is unknown. The CDR3 is 11 amino acids. Germline CDR1 reads DFQATT; CDR2 reads SNEGSKA (reference sequence). Trimming shortened V by 7 bases and J by 5 bases, and 9 bases separated the two germline ends. MiXCR was run by TCRdb on the reads, yielding one entry per CDR3 protein. The top ten clones hold roughly 6% of a sample with under 250,000 distinct CDR3 sequences, 6.5% of them seen once. These data originate in a study of T cell repertoires in cytomegalovirus infection. The overall study: Matching HLA type and CMV infection were both indicated by public TCR beta signatures.

General study findings and limits: Clonotype analysis showed dominance of the ex vivo response by HLA-C-restricted CMV-specific TCR beta clonotypes. Cumulated frequencies of public TCR beta families served to identify carriers of CMV plus the relevant HLA.

The source of this sequence is a human donor in good health (CMV status not recorded). Some clones in this sample may be carry-over from other donors' samples. Sequenced: PBMCs. V and J are TRBV20-1 and TRBJ2-1; no firm D call. This CDR3 is CSGRANNEQFF. The CDR3 region has the DNA TGCAGTGGTAGGGCGAACAATGAGCAGTTCTTC.